This TCR beta chain was retrieved from a study of blood T cell repertoires in COVID-19. This clone has just one count. The protocol was immunoSEQ multiplex PCR, while the TCRdb copy is restricted to in-frame clones and leaves out a portion. The sample gives around 300,000 clones, around nine tenths of which show up once; about 1.1% is in the top ten. Trimming stripped 4 bases from V and 4 bases from J, with 10 bases between. The CDR3 contains 13 residues. This clonotype originated in a woman in her thirties who had recovered from COVID-19. V and J are TRBV12-3 or TRBV12-4 and TRBJ1-1; D call uncertain. Sequences were obtained from PBMCs or T cells enriched from blood (not recorded which). CDR3 nucleotide sequence: TGTGCCAGCAGTTCTGAGATTAGCACTGAAGCTTTCTTT. Its protein product is CASSSEISTEAFF.